This T cell receptor beta chain was recorded in a study of blood T cell repertoires in COVID-19. Study-wide context: From the United States, Italy and Spain came samples of acute and convalescent COVID-19. PBMCs, B-cell-depleted T cells, or T cells provided the cDNA or gDNA that made up the material.

The germline V gene has CDR1 SNHLY and CDR2 FYNNEI. There are 13 residues in the CDR3. The junction had 4 bases not matched to a gene; V was cut back by 5 bases and J by 6 bases. This clone was counted between two and nine times. Authors' processing steps: Amplification from reference gene primers served as the basis for estimated nucleated cell counts. Libraries were prepared by immunoSEQ multiplex PCR; TCRdb keeps only in-frame clonotypes and omits some of them. The V and J calls and the clone size are those of that table, but D and trimming were determined from the DNA. Of about 90,000 clones listed, about 89% are singletons.

Specimen: peripheral blood. The gene calls are TRBV2 and TRBJ1-5, with 7 nucleotides matching TRBD1. The source is a woman aged 70-85 years with acute or convalescent COVID-19. For the CDR3, the DNA is TGTGCCAGCAGTTTGACAGGGTTTCAGCCCCAGCATTTT. It specifies CASSLTGFQPQHF.